This T cell receptor (beta chain) was identified during a study of cytomegalovirus exposure and HLA in healthy donors. Every donor was a healthy person donating bone marrow. In nominal health when sampled, donors likely had unrecorded immune exposures nonetheless. Germline CDR1 reads SGHNT; CDR2 reads YYREEE (reference sequence). The V gene lost 4 bases and the J gene lost 3 bases, with 16 bases spanning the gap. The CDR3 consists of 15 residues. Both 60 Vbeta primers and 13 Jbeta primers went into the PCR. Sequencing used immunoSEQ multiplex PCR; TCRdb keeps in-frame clones, though not all of them. The listing contains around 76,000 clones.

The sequenced material came from PBMCs. The rearrangement links TRBV5-4 to TRBJ1-2; a possible D gene is TRBD1 (5 bases). The TCR comes from a middle-aged man in good health and CMV-seronegative. CDR3 residues: CASSPGSGRDYGYTF. CDR3 nucleotides: TGTGCCAGCAGCCCCGGCTCGGGCAGGGACTATGGCTACACCTTC.